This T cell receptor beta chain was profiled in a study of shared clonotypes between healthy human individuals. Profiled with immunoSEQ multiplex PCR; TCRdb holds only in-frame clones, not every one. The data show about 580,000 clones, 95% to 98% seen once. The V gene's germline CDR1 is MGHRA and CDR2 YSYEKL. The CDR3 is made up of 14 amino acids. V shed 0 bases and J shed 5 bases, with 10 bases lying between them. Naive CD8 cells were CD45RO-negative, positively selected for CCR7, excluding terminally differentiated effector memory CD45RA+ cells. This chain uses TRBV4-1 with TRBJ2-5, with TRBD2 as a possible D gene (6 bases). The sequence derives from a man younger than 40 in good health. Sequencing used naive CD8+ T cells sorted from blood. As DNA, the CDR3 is TGCGCCAGCAGCCAAGAGCGGGGAAGGGAGACCCAGTACTTC. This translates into CASSQERGRETQYF.